The clone carrying this TCR beta chain was recorded once. The CDR3 has 10 amino acids. V shed 11 bases and J shed 4 bases, with 6 bases lying between them. Per germline, CDR1 SEHNR and CDR2 FQNEAQ (reference sequence). Measured with immunoSEQ multiplex PCR; TCRdb has only the in-frame clones, and not every one. The data contain over 2 million clones, 85% to 95% of them singletons. This sample stems from a study of shared clonotypes between healthy human individuals. In the naive CD8 group, cells lacked CD45RO and were positively selected for CCR7, so terminally differentiated effector memory CD45RA+ cells were left out. Each sample came from a Caucasian adult donor living in Nashville, Tennessee.

The clonotype was recovered from a man aged 18 to 29 in good health. This chain joins TRBV7-9 and TRBJ1-3; D remains ambiguous. Sequencing was carried out using naive CD8+ T cells sorted from blood. Here the CDR3 DNA reads TGTGCCGTACAAGGAAACACCATATATTTT. This encodes CAVQGNTIYF.